A single sample is the source of the 32 T cell receptor beta chains below, sequenced in a study of T cells in Graves' hyperthyroidism and ophthalmopathy. Regions amplified from RNA transcripts were the TCR beta CDR3 regions. The TCR CDR3 was amplified in a first-round RT-PCR using the HTBI primer set. MiXCR, applied by TCRdb to the multiplex PCR reads, yields one record per CDR3 protein. In the table there are more than 350,000 distinct CDR3 sequences, around 15% of which are singletons. The material sequenced was blood. The receptor set was obtained from a woman in her fifties or sixties with Graves' ophthalmopathy.

This clonotype has ten or more counts. This chain links TRBV20-1 with TRBJ2-3, with 11 positions matching TRBD2. The CDR3 totals 14 residues. Germline CDR1 is DFQATT and CDR2 is SNEGSKA (reference sequence). The trim removed 6 bases at V and 2 bases at J, leaving 4 bases unmatched. The CDR3 reads CSAATSGDTDTQYF. CDR3 DNA sequence: TGCAGTGCAGCGACTAGCGGGGACACAGATACGCAGTATTTT.

The chain links TRBV7-9 to TRBJ2-1, with 8 bases fitting TRBD2. Losses at the gene ends were 4 bases for V and 7 bases for J; bases not matched to a gene: 12. Germline-derived CDR1 and CDR2 are SEHNR and FQNEAQ (reference sequence). The CDR3 loop spans 16 amino acids. The CDR3 here is CASSSEPGTRRNEQFF. CDR3 bases: TGTGCCAGCAGCTCAGAGCCAGGGACTAGACGTAATGAGCAGTTCTTC.

This clonotype was seen repeatedly, ten times or more. The chain carries TRBV20-1 and TRBJ2-7; a possible D gene is TRBD1 (5 bases). The length of the CDR3 is 12 residues. V shed 2 bases and J shed 6 bases, with 11 bases lying between them. Per the germline V gene, CDR1 is DFQATT and CDR2 is SNEGSKA (reference sequence). The CDR3 loop is CSARQGLVEQYF. As DNA, the CDR3 is TGCAGTGCTAGACAGGGTTTAGTCGAGCAGTACTTC.

V usage is TRBV19 and J usage is TRBJ2-6; a possible D gene is TRBD1 (5 bases). The CDR3 is 14 amino acids. The V end was cut by 9 bases, the J end by 0 bases, with 9 bases between. Germline V gene sequence: CDR1 LNHDA, CDR2 SQIVND (reference sequence). This CDR3 is CASKQDSGANVLTF. The CDR3 DNA reads TGTGCCAGCAAACAGGACTCTGGGGCCAACGTCCTGACTTTC.

The DNA of the CDR3 is TGTGCCAGCAGCTACCGGACTAGCGGGAGGACTAGCTCCTACGAGCAGTACTTC. This sequence encodes CASSYRTSGRTSSYEQYF. This rearrangement joins TRBV7-2 to TRBJ2-7; TRBD2 agrees at 14 bases. The germline V gene has CDR1 SGHTA and CDR2 FQGNSA. V was pared by 4 bases and J by 0 bases, with 8 bases of the junction left unmatched. The CDR3 runs 18 residues.

Comment on this clonotype: Being one base from a much bigger clone, this may be a read error. This chain joins TRBV7-2 and TRBJ2-7; D tentatively reads TRBD1 or TRBD2 (5 bases each). Germline CDR1 is SGHTA and CDR2 is FQGNSA. The germline V and J ends were trimmed by 2 bases and 5 bases, with 13 bases remaining between them. CDR3 size: 14 residues. DNA of the CDR3: TGTGCCAGCAGCTTAATGAGGGACGCCCACGAGCAGTACTTC. It is translated as CASSLMRDAHEQYF.

This clonotype was recorded at least ten times. The CDR3 region is CASSKVGGFDEQFF. CDR3 DNA: TGTGCCAGTAGTAAGGTAGGAGGTTTCGATGAGCAGTTCTTC. This chain connects TRBV19 to TRBJ2-1; D perhaps matches TRBD2 (5 bases). The CDR3 is 14 residues long. V lost 4 bases and J 8 bases, leaving 15 bases between the germline ends. CDR1 and CDR2 (germline): LNHDA, SQIVND (reference sequence).

This clonotype was picked up many times. This chain links TRBV3-1 with TRBJ2-2; possibly TRBD2 for D (6 bases). The germline gives CDR1 LGHDT, CDR2 YNNKEL (reference sequence). Trimming removed 1 base at V and 2 bases at J, with 14 bases between. This CDR3 contains 17 residues. DNA for the CDR3: TGTGCCAGCAGCCAAGGTCGCGGAGGGCCCAACACCGGGGAGCTGTTTTTT. Protein: CASSQGRGGPNTGELFF.

For this clonotype: A much larger clone differs by one base, so this may be a read error. The chain has TRBV5-5 and TRBJ2-3, with a possible D match to TRBD1 (6 bases). The CDR3 has 15 amino acids. Germline values: CDR1 SGHKS, CDR2 YYEKEE (reference sequence). CDR3 sequence: CASGLDPGGTDTQYF. The DNA of the CDR3 is TGTGCCAGCGGCTTGGATCCAGGGGGCACAGATACGCAGTATTTT. Looking up the rest from reference TRBV5-5 and TRBJ2-3 gives the full variable domain: DAGVTQSPTHLIKTRGQQVTLRCSPISGHKSVSWYQQVLGQGPQFIFQYYEKEERGRGNFPDRFSARQFPNYSSELNVNALLLGDSALYLCASGLDPGGTDTQYFGPGTRLTVL.

The V and J genes are TRBV24-1 and TRBJ1-1; tentatively, D is TRBD1 (6 bases). Germline loops: CDR1 KGHDR, CDR2 SFDVKD. V was shortened by 3 bases and J by 11 bases, with 12 bases between the two germline ends. The CDR3 contains 12 residues. CDR3 DNA sequence: TGTGCCACCAGTGATCCCTCAGGGGCTGCTTTCTTT. It codes for CATSDPSGAAFF.

This clonotype was observed a few times. This chain links TRBV25-1 with TRBJ2-6; perhaps TRBD2 as D (6 bases). The CDR3 has 17 residues. The V end was cut by 5 bases, the J end by 0 bases, with 14 bases between. Looked up from germline, CDR1 is MGHDK and CDR2 is SYGVNS. DNA of the CDR3: TGTGCCAGCAGTAGGGCGGGGCGGACCTCTGGGGCCAACGTCCTGACTTTC. Amino acid sequence: CASSRAGRTSGANVLTF.

Ten or more counts support this clonotype. V gene TRBV11-2 combines with J gene TRBJ1-1, with TRBD1 matching over 7 bases. Trimming took 1 base from V and 0 from J; bases not matched to a gene: 8. Germline V gene sequence: CDR1 SGHAT, CDR2 FQNNGV. This CDR3 is 17 amino acids long. CDR3 loop: CASSLGRQGPMNTEAFF. CDR3 nucleotide sequence: TGTGCCAGCAGCTTAGGGAGACAGGGACCGATGAACACTGAAGCTTTCTTT. The full variable domain, rest sourced from reference TRBV11-2 and TRBJ1-1, is EAGVAQSPRYKIIEKRQSVAFWCNPISGHATLYWYQQILGQGPKLLIQFQNNGVVDDSQLPKDRFSAERLKGVDSTLKIQPAKLEDSAVYLCASSLGRQGPMNTEAFFGQGTRLTVV.

This clonotype was counted ten times or more. The chain joins TRBV7-9 to TRBJ2-7, with a weak D call TRBD2 (5 bases). In germline, CDR1 is SEHNR, CDR2 FQNEAQ (reference sequence). V was shortened by 3 bases and J by 2 bases, with 11 bases between the two germline ends. This CDR3 contains 14 residues. The CDR3 loop reads CASSFTGNAYEQYF. The CDR3 nucleotides are TGTGCCAGCAGCTTCACCGGGAACGCCTACGAGCAGTACTTC.

The chain employs TRBV6-1 and TRBJ1-1; D gene ambiguous. Germline-derived CDR1 and CDR2 are MNHNS and SASEGT. Trimming removed 0 bases at V and 10 bases at J, with 12 bases between. The CDR3 runs to 13 residues. The CDR3 DNA sequence: TGTGCCAGCAGTGAAGCTGGGCGGCAGAGAGCTTTCTTT. Its protein is CASSEAGRQRAFF.

This clonotype appeared many times. The V and J genes are TRBV20-1 and TRBJ2-7; D possibly corresponds to TRBD1 (5 bases). The V end was cut by 3 bases, the J end by 4 bases, with 10 bases between. The CDR3 is 12 residues long. Germline CDR1 DFQATT, CDR2 SNEGSKA (reference sequence). The CDR3 reads CSASRQGYEQYF. DNA for the CDR3: TGCAGTGCTAGTCGGCAGGGTTACGAGCAGTACTTC.

This clonotype was observed many times. J is TRBJ1-2 and V is TRBV6-1; no clear D gene. CDR3 length equals 12 residues. The V end was cut by 7 bases, the J end by 4 bases, with 10 bases between. Germline V CDR1 and CDR2: MNHNS, SASEGT. CDR3 residues: CASTDVRYGYTF. The CDR3 coding sequence is TGTGCCAGCACGGATGTTCGCTATGGCTACACCTTC.

The chain joins TRBV9 to TRBJ2-1; possible D gene TRBD2, 7 bases. Germline CDR1 and CDR2: SGDLS and YYNGEE. V lost 3 bases, J lost 9 bases, and 13 bases lay in between. The CDR3 is made up of 13 amino acids. For the CDR3, the DNA is TGTGCCAGCAGCGGGGGGGGGCCGGTTGAGCAGTTCTTC. Translating gives CASSGGGPVEQFF.

This clonotype was detected ten times or more. The V call is TRBV5-1, the J call TRBJ2-3, with D possibly matching TRBD1 (6 bases). V dropped 2 bases and J dropped 2 bases, with 12 bases sitting between them. Germline lookup yields CDR1 SGHRS and CDR2 YFSETQ. The CDR3 loop spans 15 amino acids. CDR3 region: CASSFMGQHTDTQYF. In DNA, the CDR3 is TGCGCCAGCAGCTTTATGGGACAACACACAGATACGCAGTATTTT.

This clonotype was recorded at least ten times. The chain recombines TRBV19 with TRBJ2-7, with 7 bases aligning to TRBD2. The ends lost 6 bases at V and 3 bases at J; junction bases unmatched: 11. CDR3 length equals 15 residues. From germline, CDR1 is LNHDA and CDR2 SQIVND (reference sequence). CDR3 nucleotide sequence: TGTGCCAGTAGCAAGACCGGACTAGGGAACTACGAGCAGTACTTC. It yields the protein CASSKTGLGNYEQYF.

The chain combines TRBV19 with TRBJ2-7; D is perhaps TRBD1 or TRBD2 (5 bases each). The V and J ends lost 10 bases and 4 bases respectively, with 14 bases between them. This CDR3 comprises 12 residues. Germline V CDR1 and CDR2: LNHDA, SQIVND (reference sequence). The CDR3 DNA sequence: TGTGCCACCGAGGGGTTCGGTTACGAGCAGTACTTC. Amino acid sequence: CATEGFGYEQYF.

This clonotype was detected ten times or more. This chain uses TRBV28 with TRBJ1-1; maybe TRBD1 (5 bases). Germline CDR1 reads MDHEN; CDR2 reads SYDVKM. V dropped 5 bases and J dropped 3 bases, with 16 bases sitting between them. The CDR3 runs 15 residues. CDR3 in amino acids: CASSLSGTRYTEAFF. The CDR3 DNA reads TGTGCCAGCAGTCTCTCCGGGACCCGGTACACTGAAGCTTTCTTT.

This clonotype occurred many times. The chain recombines TRBV30 with TRBJ1-5; 12 bases are a match to TRBD1. Germline V gene sequence: CDR1 GTSNPN, CDR2 SVGIG (reference sequence). The CDR3 consists of 15 residues. Losses at the gene ends were 3 bases for V and 5 bases for J; bases not matched to a gene: 5. The CDR3 loop reads CAWSGTGGGYQPQHF. The CDR3 nucleotides are TGTGCCTGGAGCGGGACAGGGGGCGGTTATCAGCCCCAGCATTTT.

As to this clonotype: Possible read error: a much larger clone is one base away. The rearrangement joins TRBV20-1 to TRBJ2-3; D may be TRBD1 (5 bases). Trimming took 4 bases from V and 1 from J, leaving 12 bases between them. The CDR3 runs to 14 residues. Germline assignment: CDR1 DFQATT and CDR2 SNEGSKA (reference sequence). CDR3 nucleotides: TGCAGTGCTAAGATCGAGACAGGCACAGATACGCAGTATTTT. Translated, it gives CSAKIETGTDTQYF.

This clonotype has a handful of counts. The V gene is TRBV5-1, the J gene TRBJ1-1; D is undetermined. Germline-derived CDR1 and CDR2 are SGHRS and YFSETQ. The CDR3 length is 14 residues. V was clipped by 2 bases and J by 3 bases, with 11 bases between them. CDR3 coding DNA: TGCGCCAGCAGCTTAAGGCAGGCGGACACTGAAGCTTTCTTT. This gives the protein CASSLRQADTEAFF.

The table lists this clonotype with many counts. This CDR3 is CASSQGVNQPQHF. The CDR3 region has the DNA TGTGCCAGCAGCCAAGGTGTCAATCAGCCCCAGCATTTT. This sequence joins TRBV3-1 and TRBJ1-5; D is unresolved. The CDR3 totals 13 residues. Germline CDR1 reads LGHDT; CDR2 reads YNNKEL (reference sequence). V was pared by 1 base and J by 3 bases, with 4 bases between.

This clonotype showed up many times. The V call is TRBV28, the J call TRBJ2-1; D possibly matches TRBD1 or TRBD2 (5 bases each). Trimming removed 4 bases from V and 0 bases from J, with 10 bases in between. This CDR3 has 15 residues. CDR1 is MDHEN, CDR2 SYDVKM, per germline. The CDR3 sequence is CASSSGTVSYNEQFF. The CDR3 DNA sequence: TGTGCCAGCAGTTCCGGGACCGTCTCCTACAATGAGCAGTTCTTC.

This clonotype was detected ten times or more. The genes are TRBV6-1 and TRBJ2-7; D is ambiguous. The germline V and J ends were trimmed by 2 bases and 2 bases, with 13 bases remaining between them. Germline V CDR1 and CDR2: MNHNS, SASEGT. The CDR3 runs to 15 residues. The CDR3 nucleotides read TGTGCCAGCAGTGAACAACCTACAGTTCCCTACGAGCAGTACTTC. This codes for CASSEQPTVPYEQYF.

In this sample, this clonotype turned up many times. The chain uses TRBV3-1 and TRBJ1-1; no firm D call. The V gene's germline CDR1 is LGHDT and CDR2 YNNKEL (reference sequence). V was pared by 1 base and J by 7 bases, with 10 bases between. This CDR3 has 13 amino acids. DNA for the CDR3: TGTGCCAGCAGCCAAGTTCCTCTGGGTGAAGCTTTCTTT. It specifies CASSQVPLGEAFF.

Many counts were recorded for this clonotype. Here the CDR3 reads CASSLSDGNYGYTF. The CDR3 region has the DNA TGTGCCAGCAGCTTAAGTGACGGTAACTATGGCTACACCTTC. The gene calls are TRBV11-2 and TRBJ1-2; no clear D. Germline CDR1 reads SGHAT; CDR2 reads FQNNGV. This CDR3 has 14 amino acids. Trimming cost V 2 bases and J 1 base, with 8 bases left between them.

A remark on this clonotype: The junction does not match germline at one end; this may be a read error. The V and J genes are TRBV11-2 and TRBJ2-1, with 12 bases aligning to TRBD2. Germline CDR1 is SGHAT and CDR2 is FQNNGV. This CDR3 has 16 residues. The CDR3 is CVSSQSGLAGYNEQFF. The DNA of the CDR3 is TGTGTCAGCAGCCAGTCTGGACTAGCGGGGTACAATGAGCAGTTCTTC. Drawing the rest from reference TRBV11-2 and TRBJ2-1, the complete variable domain is EAGVAQSPRYKIIEKRQSVAFWCNPISGHATLYWYQQILGQGPKLLIQFQNNGVVDDSQLPKDRFSAERLKGVDSTLKIQPAKLEDSAVYLCVSSQSGLAGYNEQFFGPGTRLTVL.

This clonotype was seen repeatedly, ten times or more. The chain uses TRBV20-1 and TRBJ2-5, with 7 positions matching TRBD2. This CDR3 has 15 amino acids. Losses at the gene ends were 3 bases for V and 5 bases for J; bases not matched to a gene: 12. Germline-derived CDR1 and CDR2 are DFQATT and SNEGSKA (reference sequence). CDR3 sequence reads: CSARFGAGEDETQYF. The CDR3 DNA follows: TGCAGTGCTAGGTTTGGGGCGGGAGAGGACGAGACCCAGTACTTC.

This clonotype was counted only a few times. The chain combines TRBV3-1 with TRBJ2-1; 8 nucleotides match TRBD1. Trimming at V came to 1 base and at J to 4 bases, leaving 9 bases not matched to a gene. This CDR3 is built from 17 residues. CDR1 is LGHDT and CDR2 is YNNKEL in the germline V gene (reference sequence). Here the CDR3 DNA reads TGTGCCAGCAGCCAAGGGGGACAGGTCACACTTTACAATGAGCAGTTCTTC. Translation: CASSQGGQVTLYNEQFF.